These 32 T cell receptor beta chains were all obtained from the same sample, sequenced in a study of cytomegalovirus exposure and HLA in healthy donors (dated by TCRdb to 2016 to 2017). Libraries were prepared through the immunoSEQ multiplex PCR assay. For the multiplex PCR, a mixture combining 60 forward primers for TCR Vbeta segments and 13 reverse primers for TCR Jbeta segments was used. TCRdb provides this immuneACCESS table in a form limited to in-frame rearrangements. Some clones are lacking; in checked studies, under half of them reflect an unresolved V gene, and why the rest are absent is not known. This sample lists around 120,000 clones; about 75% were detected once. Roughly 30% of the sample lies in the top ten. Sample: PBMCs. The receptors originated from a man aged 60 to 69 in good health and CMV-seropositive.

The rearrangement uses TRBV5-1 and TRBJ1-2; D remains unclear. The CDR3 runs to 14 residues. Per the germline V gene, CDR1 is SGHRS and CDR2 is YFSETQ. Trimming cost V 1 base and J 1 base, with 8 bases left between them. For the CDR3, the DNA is TGCGCCAGCAGCTTGTCTCAGGTTAACTATGGCTACACCTTC. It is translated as CASSLSQVNYGYTF.

CDR3 residues: CSVARESSNEKLFF. The CDR3 coding sequence is TGCAGCGTTGCAAGGGAGAGTTCTAATGAAAAACTGTTTTTT. This chain joins TRBV29-1 and TRBJ1-4; D remains unclear. CDR3 size: 14 residues. Per germline, CDR1 SQVTM and CDR2 ANQGSEA. The V end was cut by 4 bases, the J end by 3 bases, with 12 bases between.

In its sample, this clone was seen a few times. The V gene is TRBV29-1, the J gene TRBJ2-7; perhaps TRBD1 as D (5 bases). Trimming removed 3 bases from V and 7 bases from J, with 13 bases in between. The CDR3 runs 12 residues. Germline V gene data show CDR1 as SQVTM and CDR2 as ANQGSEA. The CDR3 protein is CSVDPGFSEQYF. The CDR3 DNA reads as TGCAGCGTTGACCCAGGGTTTTCTGAGCAGTACTTC.

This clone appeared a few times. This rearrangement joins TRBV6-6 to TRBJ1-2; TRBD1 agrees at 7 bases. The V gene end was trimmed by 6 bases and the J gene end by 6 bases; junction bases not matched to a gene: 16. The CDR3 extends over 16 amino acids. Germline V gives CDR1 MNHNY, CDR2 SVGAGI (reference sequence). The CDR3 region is CASSNRGDSRLNGYTF. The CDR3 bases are TGTGCCAGCAGCAACCGAGGGGACAGCCGACTCAATGGCTACACCTTC.

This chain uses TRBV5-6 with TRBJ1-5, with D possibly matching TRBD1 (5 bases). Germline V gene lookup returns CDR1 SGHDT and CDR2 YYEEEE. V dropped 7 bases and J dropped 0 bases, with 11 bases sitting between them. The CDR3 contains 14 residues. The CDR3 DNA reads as TGTGCCAGCTCCCGACAGAATAGCAATCAGCCCCAGCATTTT. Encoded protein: CASSRQNSNQPQHF.

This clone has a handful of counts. CDR3 sequence reads: CASSLARDSGTQYF. Written as DNA, the CDR3 is TGTGCCAGCAGCTTAGCGCGAGATAGCGGAACGCAGTATTTT. V is TRBV7-2 and J is TRBJ2-3, with D perhaps TRBD2 (6 bases). V shed 0 bases and J shed 9 bases, with 13 bases lying between them. The CDR3 loop spans 14 amino acids. Per the germline V gene, CDR1 is SGHTA and CDR2 is FQGNSA.

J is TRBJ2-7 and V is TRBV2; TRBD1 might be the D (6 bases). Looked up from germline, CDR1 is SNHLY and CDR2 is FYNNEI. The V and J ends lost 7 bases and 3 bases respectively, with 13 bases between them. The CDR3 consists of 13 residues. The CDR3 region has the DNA TGTGCCAGCACTCGACAGGTGAACTACGAGCAGTACTTC. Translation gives CASTRQVNYEQYF.

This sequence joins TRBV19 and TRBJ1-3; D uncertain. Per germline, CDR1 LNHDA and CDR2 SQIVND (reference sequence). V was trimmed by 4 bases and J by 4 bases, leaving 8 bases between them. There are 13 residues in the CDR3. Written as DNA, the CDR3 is TGTGCCAGTAGTACCTTTTTGGGAAACACCATATATTTT. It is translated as CASSTFLGNTIYF. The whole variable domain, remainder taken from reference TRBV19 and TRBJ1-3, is DGGITQSPKYLFRKEGQNVTLSCEQNLNHDAMYWYRQDPGQGLRLIYYSQIVNDFQKGDIAEGYSVSREKKESFPLTVTSAQKNPTAFYLCASSTFLGNTIYFGEGSWLTVV.

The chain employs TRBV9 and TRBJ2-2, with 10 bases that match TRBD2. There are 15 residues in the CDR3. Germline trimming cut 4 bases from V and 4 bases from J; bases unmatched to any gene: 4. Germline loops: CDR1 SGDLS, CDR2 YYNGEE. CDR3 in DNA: TGTGCCAGCAGCCCCAGGACTAGCGGCACCGGGGAGCTGTTTTTT. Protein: CASSPRTSGTGELFF.

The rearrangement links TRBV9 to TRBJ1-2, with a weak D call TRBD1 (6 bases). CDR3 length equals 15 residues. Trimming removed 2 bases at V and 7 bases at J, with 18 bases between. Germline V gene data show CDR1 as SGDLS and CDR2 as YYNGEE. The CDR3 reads CASSVWRGGDFGYTF. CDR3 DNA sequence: TGTGCCAGCAGCGTCTGGAGAGGGGGAGACTTTGGCTACACCTTC.

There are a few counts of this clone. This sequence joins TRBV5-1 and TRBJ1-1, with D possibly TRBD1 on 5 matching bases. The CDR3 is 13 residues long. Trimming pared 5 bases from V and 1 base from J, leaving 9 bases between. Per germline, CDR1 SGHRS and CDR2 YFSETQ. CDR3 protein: CASRRQGNTEAFF. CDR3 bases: TGCGCCAGCAGACGGCAGGGGAACACTGAAGCTTTCTTT.

In nucleotides, the CDR3 is TGTGCCTGGAGGAGCGGAGGAATCTACGAGCAGTACTTC. It specifies CAWRSGGIYEQYF. The genes are TRBV30 and TRBJ2-7, with D possibly being TRBD2 (5 bases). Trimming cost V 3 bases and J 3 bases, with 12 bases left between them. This CDR3 region has 13 residues. The germline V gene has CDR1 GTSNPN and CDR2 SVGIG (reference sequence).

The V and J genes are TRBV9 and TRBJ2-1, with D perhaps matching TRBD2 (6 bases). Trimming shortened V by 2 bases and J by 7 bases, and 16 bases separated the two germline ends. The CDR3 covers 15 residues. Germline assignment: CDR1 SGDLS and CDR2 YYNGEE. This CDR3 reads CASSVGWGEGNEQFF. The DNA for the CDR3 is TGTGCCAGCAGCGTGGGGTGGGGGGAAGGGAATGAGCAGTTCTTC.

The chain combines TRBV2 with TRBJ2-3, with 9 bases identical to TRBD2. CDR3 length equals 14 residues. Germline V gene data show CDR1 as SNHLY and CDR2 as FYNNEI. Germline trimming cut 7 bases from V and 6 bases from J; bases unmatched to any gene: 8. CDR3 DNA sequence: TGTGCCAGCATGGCGGGAGGGGCCAGGGATACGCAGTATTTT. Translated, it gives CASMAGGARDTQYF.

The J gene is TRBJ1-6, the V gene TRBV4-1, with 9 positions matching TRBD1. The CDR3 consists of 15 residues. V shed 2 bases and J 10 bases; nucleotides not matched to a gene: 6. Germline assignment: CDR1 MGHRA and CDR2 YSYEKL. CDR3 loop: CASSQPPGQGSPLHF. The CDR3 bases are TGCGCCAGCAGCCAACCCCCGGGACAGGGATCACCCCTCCACTTT.

This chain's CDR3 is CASSFGAGVETEAFF. CDR3 DNA sequence: TGTGCCAGCAGTTTCGGCGCAGGGGTGGAGACTGAAGCTTTCTTT. The chain has TRBV6-5 and TRBJ1-1, with TRBD1 as a possible D gene (6 bases). The CDR3 runs 15 residues. The ends were cut back, 4 bases at V and 5 bases at J, with 17 bases in the middle. Germline V gene sequence: CDR1 MNHEY, CDR2 SVGAGI.

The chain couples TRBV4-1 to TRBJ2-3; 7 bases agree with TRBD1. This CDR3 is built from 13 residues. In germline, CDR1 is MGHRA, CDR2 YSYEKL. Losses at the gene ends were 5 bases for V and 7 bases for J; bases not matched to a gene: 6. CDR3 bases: TGCGCCAGCAGCTACCAGGGGGTAAATACGCAGTATTTT. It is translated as CASSYQGVNTQYF.

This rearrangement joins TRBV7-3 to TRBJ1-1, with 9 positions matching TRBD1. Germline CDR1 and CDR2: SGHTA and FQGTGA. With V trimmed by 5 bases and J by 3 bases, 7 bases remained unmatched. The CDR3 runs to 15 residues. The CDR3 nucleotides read TGTGCCAGCAGCGCACAGGGGGCCGTAGACACTGAAGCTTTCTTT. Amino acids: CASSAQGAVDTEAFF.

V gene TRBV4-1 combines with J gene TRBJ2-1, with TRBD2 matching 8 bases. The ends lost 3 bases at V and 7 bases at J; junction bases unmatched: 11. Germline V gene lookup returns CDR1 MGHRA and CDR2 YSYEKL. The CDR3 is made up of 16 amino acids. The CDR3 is CASSHLGSGIGNEQFF. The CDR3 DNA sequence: TGCGCCAGCAGCCACCTTGGTAGCGGGATTGGGAATGAGCAGTTCTTC.

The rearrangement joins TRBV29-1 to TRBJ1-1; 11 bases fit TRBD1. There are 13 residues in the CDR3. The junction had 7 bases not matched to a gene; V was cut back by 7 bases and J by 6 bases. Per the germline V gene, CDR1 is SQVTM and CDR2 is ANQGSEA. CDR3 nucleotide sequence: TGCAGCGCTCCGGGACAGGGGGTTTCTGAAGCTTTCTTT. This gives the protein CSAPGQGVSEAFF.

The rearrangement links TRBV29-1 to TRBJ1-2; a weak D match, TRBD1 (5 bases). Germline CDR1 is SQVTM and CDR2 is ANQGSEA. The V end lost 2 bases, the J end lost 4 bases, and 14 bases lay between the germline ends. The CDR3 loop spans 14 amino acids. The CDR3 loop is CSVESDRIFYGYTF. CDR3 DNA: TGCAGCGTTGAATCCGACAGAATTTTCTATGGCTACACCTTC.

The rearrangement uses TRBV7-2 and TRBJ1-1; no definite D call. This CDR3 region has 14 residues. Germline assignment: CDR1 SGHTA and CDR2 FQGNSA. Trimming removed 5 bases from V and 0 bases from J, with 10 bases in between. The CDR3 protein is CASSPRGLNTEAFF. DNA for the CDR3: TGTGCCAGCAGCCCCCGGGGTTTGAACACTGAAGCTTTCTTT.

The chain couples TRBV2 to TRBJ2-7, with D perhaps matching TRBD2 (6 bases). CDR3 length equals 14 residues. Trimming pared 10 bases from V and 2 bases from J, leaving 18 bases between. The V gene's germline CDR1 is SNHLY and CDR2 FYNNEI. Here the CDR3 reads CATSWGEGPYEQYF. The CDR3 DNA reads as TGTGCCACGTCATGGGGGGAAGGCCCCTACGAGCAGTACTTC.

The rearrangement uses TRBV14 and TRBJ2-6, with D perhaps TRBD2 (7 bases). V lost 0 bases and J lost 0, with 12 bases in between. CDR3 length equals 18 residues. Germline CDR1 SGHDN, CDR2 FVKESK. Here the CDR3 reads CASSQERGGFSGANVLTF. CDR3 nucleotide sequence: TGTGCCAGCAGCCAAGAGAGGGGGGGATTCTCTGGGGCCAACGTCCTGACTTTC.

In DNA, the CDR3 is TGCGCCAGCAGTAGTTCAGGGGGCGGAAGCTCCTACAATGAGCAGTTCTTC. It is translated as CASSSSGGGSSYNEQFF. The J gene is TRBJ2-1, the V gene TRBV23-1; 8 positions agree with TRBD1. TRBV23-1 qualifies as an ORF whose function is uncertain. The CDR3 totals 17 residues. V trimming: 5 bases; J trimming: 0 bases; junction bases outside the gene matches: 9.

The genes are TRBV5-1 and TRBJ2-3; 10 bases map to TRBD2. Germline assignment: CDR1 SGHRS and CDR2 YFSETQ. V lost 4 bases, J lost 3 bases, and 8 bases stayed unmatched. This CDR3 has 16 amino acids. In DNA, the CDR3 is TGCGCCAGCAGCATCAACCCTAGCGGGAGTACAGATACGCAGTATTTT. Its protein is CASSINPSGSTDTQYF.

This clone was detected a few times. The CDR3 nucleotides are TGTGCCAGCAGCTTCGTTACAGGCCGATTCTCTGGGGCCAACGTCCTGACTTTC. Encoded protein: CASSFVTGRFSGANVLTF. The gene calls are TRBV11-1 and TRBJ2-6, with a weak D call TRBD1 (5 bases). Germline V gene lookup returns CDR1 SGHAT and CDR2 FQDESV (reference sequence). The ends were cut back, 3 bases at V and 0 bases at J, with 15 bases in the middle. The CDR3 length is 18 residues.

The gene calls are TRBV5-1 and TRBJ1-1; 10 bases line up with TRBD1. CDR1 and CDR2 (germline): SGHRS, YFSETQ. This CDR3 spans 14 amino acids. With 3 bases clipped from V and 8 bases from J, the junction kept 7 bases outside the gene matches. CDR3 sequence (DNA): TGCGCCAGCAGCTCCCGCCGGGACAGGGGAGAAGCTTTCTTT. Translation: CASSSRRDRGEAFF.

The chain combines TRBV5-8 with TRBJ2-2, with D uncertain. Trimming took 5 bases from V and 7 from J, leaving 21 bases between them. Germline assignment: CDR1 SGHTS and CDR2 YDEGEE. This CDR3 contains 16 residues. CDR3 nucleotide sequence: TGTGCCAGCAGGTCCCTAGGAAGCACCATAGACGGGGAGCTGTTTTTT. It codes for CASRSLGSTIDGELFF.

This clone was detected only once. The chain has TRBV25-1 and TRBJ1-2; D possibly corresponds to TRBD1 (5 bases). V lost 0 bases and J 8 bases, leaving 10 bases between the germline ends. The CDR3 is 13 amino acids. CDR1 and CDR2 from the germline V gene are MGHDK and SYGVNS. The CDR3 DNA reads TGTGCCAGCAGTGAATATGATTGGGGCGGCTACACCTTC. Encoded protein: CASSEYDWGGYTF.

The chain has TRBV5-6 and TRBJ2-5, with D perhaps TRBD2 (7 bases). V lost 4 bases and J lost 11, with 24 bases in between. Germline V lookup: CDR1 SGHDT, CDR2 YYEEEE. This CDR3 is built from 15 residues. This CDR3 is CASSVGLGRGVEQYF. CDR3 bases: TGTGCCAGCAGCGTTGGACTAGGGAGGGGGGTGGAACAGTACTTC.

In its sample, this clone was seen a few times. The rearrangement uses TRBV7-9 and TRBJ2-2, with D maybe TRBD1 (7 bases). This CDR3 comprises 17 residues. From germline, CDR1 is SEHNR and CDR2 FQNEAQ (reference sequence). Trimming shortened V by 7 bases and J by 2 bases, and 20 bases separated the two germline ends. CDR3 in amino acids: CASTGGSDRVNTGELFF. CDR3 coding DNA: TGTGCCAGCACCGGGGGAAGTGACAGGGTCAACACCGGGGAGCTGTTTTTT.